Shown below are 20 T cell receptor beta chains from a single sample sequenced in a study of vaccination effects on CD4 cells after COVID-19. Using immunoSEQ multiplex PCR, the repertoire was profiled, and TCRdb retains in-frame clones only, with some absent. The sample includes tens of thousands of clones, 70% of them seen just once. These TCRs are of unknown antigen specificity. ViraFEST expansion of antigen-specific CD4+ T cells with viral peptide pools preceded sequencing. Following a roughly 11-day culture, CD4+ T cells were purified. The sequencing used CD4+ T cells from PBMCs cultured with HCoV-229E spike peptides, collected before COVID-19 vaccination. Receptors originate from a human donor who received a COVID-19 vaccine.

The chain has TRBV14 and TRBJ2-1, with D unclear. Germline CDR1 reads SGHDN; CDR2 reads FVKESK. CDR3 length: 17 residues. V was cut by 1 base and J by 0 bases, with 13 bases left in between. CDR3 region: CASSQASLRSSYNEQFF. As DNA, the CDR3 is TGTGCCAGCAGCCAAGCTAGTCTCCGATCCTCCTACAATGAGCAGTTCTTC. The complete variable domain, with remaining parts taken from reference TRBV14 and TRBJ2-1, reads EAGVTQFPSHSVIEKGQTVTLRCDPISGHDNLYWYRRVMGKEIKFLLHFVKESKQDESGMPNNRFLAERTGGTYSTLKVQPAELEDSGVYFCASSQASLRSSYNEQFFGPGTRLTVL.

The V and J genes are TRBV5-4 and TRBJ2-5, with TRBD2 identical over 7 bases. This CDR3 spans 14 amino acids. V was clipped by 4 bases and J by 4 bases; unmatched bases: 7. CDR1 and CDR2 from the germline V gene are SGHNT and YYREEE (reference sequence). The CDR3 nucleotides read TGTGCCAGCAGCCCGATTGGGGGGGGAGAGACCCAGTACTTC. Amino acids: CASSPIGGGETQYF.

The V gene is TRBV6-6, the J gene TRBJ1-1, with 7 positions matching TRBD1. The CDR3 covers 13 residues. With V trimmed by 5 bases and J by 1 base, 1 base remained unmatched. Germline CDR1 and CDR2: MNHNY and SVGAGI (reference sequence). CDR3 in amino acids: CASSQGGNTEAFF. The CDR3 DNA sequence: TGTGCCAGCAGTCAGGGGGGGAACACTGAAGCTTTCTTT.

A few counts support this clone. V and J are TRBV5-1 and TRBJ2-1; 8 positions agree with TRBD1. The J segment lost 4 bases and the V segment lost 4 bases, leaving 13 bases of the junction unmatched. Germline V gene data show CDR1 as SGHRS and CDR2 as YFSETQ. The CDR3 runs 17 residues. The CDR3 loop reads CASSLSGTGFQYNEQFF. Here the CDR3 DNA reads TGCGCCAGCAGCCTATCCGGGACAGGATTCCAATACAATGAGCAGTTCTTC.

The chain couples TRBV5-1 to TRBJ2-2; no definite D call. Between the trimmed V and J ends, which lost 5 bases and 5 bases, there was a span of 16 bases. This CDR3 has 15 amino acids. Germline V lookup: CDR1 SGHRS, CDR2 YFSETQ. The CDR3 protein is CASRWTAPRTGELFF. As DNA, the CDR3 is TGCGCCAGCAGATGGACGGCACCAAGGACCGGGGAGCTGTTTTTT.

The chain uses TRBV5-1 and TRBJ1-1; perhaps TRBD1 as D (5 bases). Between the trimmed V and J ends, which lost 3 bases and 8 bases, there was a span of 14 bases. This CDR3 is 13 amino acids long. In germline, CDR1 is SGHRS, CDR2 YFSETQ. The CDR3 nucleotides are TGCGCCAGCAGCTCGGGGCGTCGCCCAGAAGCTTTCTTT. This encodes CASSSGRRPEAFF.

The rearrangement links TRBV5-8 to TRBJ1-1, with D perhaps TRBD1 (5 bases). Germline V CDR1 and CDR2: SGHTS, YDEGEE. The CDR3 is made up of 14 amino acids. Trimming took off 2 bases at V and 0 bases at J, with 8 bases between the two ends. In nucleotides, the CDR3 is TGTGCCAGCAGCTTTCGGGGGATGAACACTGAAGCTTTCTTT. It translates to CASSFRGMNTEAFF.

This chain uses TRBV18 with TRBJ1-2, with 8 bases identical to TRBD1. Germline-derived CDR1 and CDR2 are KGHSH and LQKENI. CDR3 length: 18 residues. V was pared by 2 bases and J by 2 bases, with 13 bases of the junction left unmatched. In DNA, the CDR3 is TGTGCCAGCTCACCAACGAGGGGACCACAGGGGGGAAACTATGGCTACACCTTC. The encoded protein is CASSPTRGPQGGNYGYTF.

The chain combines TRBV5-5 with TRBJ1-1; D gene ambiguous. The ends were cut back, 4 bases at V and 1 base at J, with 14 bases in the middle. Germline-derived CDR1 and CDR2 are SGHKS and YYEKEE (reference sequence). The CDR3 extends over 15 amino acids. CDR3 amino acids: CASSHTASENTEAFF. The CDR3 DNA reads TGTGCCAGCAGCCATACGGCGAGCGAGAACACTGAAGCTTTCTTT.

This chain links TRBV27 with TRBJ2-5; D might be TRBD2 (5 bases). Deletions cut 3 bases from V and 2 bases from J, with 10 bases between. The CDR3 is 14 amino acids. Germline V gene lookup returns CDR1 MNHEY and CDR2 SMNVEV (reference sequence). The CDR3 is CASSFNGNQETQYF. In DNA form, the CDR3 reads TGTGCCAGCAGTTTTAACGGGAATCAAGAGACCCAGTACTTC.

V and J are TRBV10-1 and TRBJ2-3, with a weak D call TRBD1 (5 bases). Germline V lookup: CDR1 WNHNN, CDR2 SYGVQD (reference sequence). The CDR3 loop spans 13 amino acids. The V end lost 2 bases, the J end lost 4 bases, and 7 bases lay between the germline ends. CDR3 DNA sequence: TGCGCCAGCAGTGAGCAGGGCCCAGATACGCAGTATTTT. Translating gives CASSEQGPDTQYF.

The chain has TRBV3-1 (or the pseudogene TRBV3-2) and TRBJ1-1, with 7 bases aligning to TRBD1. Germline CDR1 and CDR2: LGHDT and YNNKEL (reference sequence). The length of the CDR3 is 13 residues. The V gene end was trimmed by 2 bases and the J gene end by 7 bases; junction bases not matched to a gene: 4. CDR3 residues: CASSQKGQLEAFF. The CDR3 nucleotides read TGTGCCAGCAGCCAAAAGGGACAGCTTGAAGCTTTCTTT.

The chain is built from TRBV4-1 and TRBJ2-5; 14 nucleotides agree with TRBD2. This CDR3 region has 16 residues. After removal of 1 base from V and 5 bases from J, the junction contained 3 bases not matched to a gene. Germline CDR1 and CDR2: MGHRA and YSYEKL. The CDR3 bases are TGCGCCAGCAGCCAAGTAGGACTAGCGGGAGGTGAGACCCAGTACTTC. This gives the protein CASSQVGLAGGETQYF.

This clone ranks as medium-sized (0.01 to 0.1%). The CDR3 DNA sequence: TGTGCCAGCAGCTTGGTGGGGGCCGGGGATTACCGGGCCAACGTCCTGACTTTC. This encodes CASSLVGAGDYRANVLTF. V and J are TRBV5-6 and TRBJ2-6; perhaps TRBD1 as D (6 bases). CDR1 and CDR2 (germline): SGHDT, YYEEEE. Trimming cost V 0 bases and J 5 bases, with 18 bases left between them. This CDR3 region has 18 residues. Full variable domain (rest looked up from reference TRBV5-6 and TRBJ2-6): DAGVTQSPTHLIKTRGQQVTLRCSPKSGHDTVSWYQQALGQGPQFIFQYYEEEERQRGNFPDRFSGHQFPNYSSELNVNALLLGDSALYLCASSLVGAGDYRANVLTFGAGSRLTVL.

This chain joins TRBV5-1 and TRBJ2-3, with a tentative D call TRBD1 (6 bases). The V end lost 4 bases, the J end lost 10 bases, and 16 bases lay between the germline ends. The CDR3 length is 13 residues. In germline, CDR1 is SGHRS, CDR2 YFSETQ. The CDR3 sequence: CASSIPGQSAQYF. The CDR3 DNA follows: TGCGCCAGCAGCATTCCGGGACAAAGTGCGCAGTATTTT.

This clone was observed a few times. The chain employs TRBV11-2 and TRBJ2-2; tentatively, D is TRBD2 (7 bases). Germline V gene sequence: CDR1 SGHAT, CDR2 FQNNGV. V dropped 5 bases and J dropped 6 bases, with 16 bases sitting between them. CDR3 size: 15 residues. In nucleotides, the CDR3 is TGTGCCAGCAGCAGGATGAGGGGGGGAGCCGGGGAGCTGTTTTTT. Residues: CASSRMRGGAGELFF.

The chain links TRBV27 to TRBJ1-2; possibly TRBD1 for D (5 bases). V dropped 5 bases and J dropped 10 bases, with 17 bases sitting between them. This CDR3 region has 13 residues. Germline V gene sequence: CDR1 MNHEY, CDR2 SMNVEV (reference sequence). The CDR3 nucleotides read TGTGCCAGCAGTCAGCCCGACAGATTATACTACACCTTC. Translation: CASSQPDRLYYTF.

The chain carries TRBV5-1 and TRBJ2-3, with D hard to call. Germline lookup yields CDR1 SGHRS and CDR2 YFSETQ. Deletions cut 4 bases from V and 4 bases from J, with 16 bases between. This CDR3 region has 15 residues. The DNA of the CDR3 is TGCGCCAGCAGCGACGGGTCCCTCGCGGCAGATACGCAGTATTTT. It yields the protein CASSDGSLAADTQYF.

This clone has just a few counts. V gene TRBV6-5 combines with J gene TRBJ1-1; D ambiguous. V shed 6 bases and J shed 1 base, with 12 bases lying between them. The CDR3 consists of 14 residues. Per the germline V gene, CDR1 is MNHEY and CDR2 is SVGAGI. For the CDR3, the DNA is TGTGCCAGCAGCCTCAGAAACCCGAACACTGAAGCTTTCTTT. This encodes CASSLRNPNTEAFF.

This clone has just a few counts. The J gene is TRBJ1-6, the V gene TRBV19, with 10 bases fitting TRBD1. The trim removed 6 bases at V and 7 bases at J, leaving 12 bases unmatched. The CDR3 spans 17 residues. Germline loops: CDR1 LNHDA, CDR2 SQIVND (reference sequence). CDR3 region: CASSYLRQGALNSPLHF. The CDR3 DNA follows: TGTGCCAGTAGCTATCTGAGACAGGGGGCTTTAAATTCACCCCTCCACTTT.